This passage covers 12 T cell receptor beta chains from one sample sequenced in a study of cytomegalovirus exposure and HLA in healthy donors. The PCR made use of 60 Vbeta and 13 Jbeta primers. Method: immunoSEQ multiplex PCR; TCRdb's copy keeps in-frame clones and lacks some. The table lists 140,000 or so clones, with approximately 1% in the top ten. The material sequenced was PBMCs. The receptors shown here come from a male donor in good health and CMV-seronegative.

The J gene is TRBJ2-7, the V gene TRBV6-5; 12 bases map to TRBD2. Germline V lookup: CDR1 MNHEY, CDR2 SVGAGI. This CDR3 comprises 14 residues. The J segment lost 2 bases and the V segment lost 5 bases, leaving 1 base of the junction unmatched. CDR3 nucleotides: TGTGCCAGCAGTCGGACTAGCGGGGCCTACGAGCAGTACTTC. This encodes CASSRTSGAYEQYF.

The chain links TRBV7-3 to TRBJ1-2; D gene unclear. Germline CDR1 is SGHTA and CDR2 is FQGTGA. The CDR3 is made up of 15 amino acids. Trimming pared 0 bases from V and 0 bases from J, leaving 8 bases between. The CDR3 reads CASSLTPGSNYGYTF. In DNA form, the CDR3 reads TGTGCCAGCAGCTTAACTCCGGGTTCTAACTATGGCTACACCTTC. Using reference TRBV7-3 and TRBJ1-2 for the parts outside the CDR3, the full variable domain is GAGVSQTPSNKVTEKGKYVELRCDPISGHTALYWYRQSLGQGPEFLIYFQGTGAADDSGLPNDRFFAVRPEGSVSTLKIQRTERGDSAVYLCASSLTPGSNYGYTFGSGTRLTVV.

The genes are TRBV29-1 and TRBJ1-3; 8 bases align to TRBD1. In germline, CDR1 is SQVTM, CDR2 ANQGSEA. Trimming removed 0 bases from V and 7 bases from J; junction bases left unmatched: 8. The CDR3 has 15 residues. The CDR3 sequence is CSVEDYTGGRNTIYF. The DNA of the CDR3 is TGCAGCGTTGAAGATTACACAGGGGGTAGGAACACCATATATTTT.

The rearrangement uses TRBV6-1 and TRBJ2-7; D is unresolved. There are 11 residues in the CDR3. V dropped 3 bases and J dropped 5 bases, with 5 bases sitting between them. Germline assignment: CDR1 MNHNS and CDR2 SASEGT. The CDR3 DNA sequence: TGTGCCAGCAGTGACACTCACGAGCAGTACTTC. Its protein product is CASSDTHEQYF.

This chain uses TRBV5-6 with TRBJ1-1; TRBD1 aligns across 7 bases. Looked up from germline, CDR1 is SGHDT and CDR2 is YYEEEE. Trimming at V came to 1 base and at J to 1 base, leaving 1 base not matched to a gene. This CDR3 contains 14 residues. CDR3 sequence reads: CASSLYRGNTEAFF. The CDR3 DNA is TGTGCCAGCAGCTTGTACAGGGGGAACACTGAAGCTTTCTTT.

This chain joins TRBV9 and TRBJ1-6, with 10 bases identical to TRBD1. The CDR3 loop spans 15 amino acids. Unmatched junction bases numbered 5, after V lost 3 bases and J lost 8 bases. The V gene's germline CDR1 is SGDLS and CDR2 YYNGEE. The CDR3 nucleotides read TGTGCCAGCAGCGCAACCGGGACAGGGGATTCACCCCTCCACTTT. Its protein is CASSATGTGDSPLHF. The full variable domain, with the rest looked up from reference TRBV9 and TRBJ1-6, is DSGVTQTPKHLITATGQRVTLRCSPRSGDLSVYWYQQSLDQGLQFLIQYYNGEERAKGNILERFSAQQFPDLHSELNLSSLELGDSALYFCASSATGTGDSPLHFGNGTRLTVT.

The chain joins TRBV6-4 to TRBJ2-1; 10 positions agree with TRBD2. Germline loops: CDR1 MRHNA, CDR2 SNTAGT. This CDR3 spans 15 amino acids. The V and J ends lost 5 bases and 0 bases, in that order; junction bases with no gene match: 1. The CDR3 DNA reads TGTGCCAGCAGTAAGCGGGAGGGCTCCTACAATGAGCAGTTCTTC. This translates into CASSKREGSYNEQFF.

The V gene is TRBV29-1, the J gene TRBJ1-1; 7 nucleotides match TRBD1. V shed 4 bases, J shed 1 base, and the junction held 3 bases outside the gene matches. The CDR3 spans 13 residues. Germline CDR1 SQVTM, CDR2 ANQGSEA. CDR3 sequence: CSVGGGANTEAFF. In DNA form, the CDR3 reads TGCAGCGTTGGAGGGGGCGCGAACACTGAAGCTTTCTTT.

The V and J genes are TRBV5-4 and TRBJ2-3; 10 bases line up with TRBD2. With V trimmed by 0 bases and J by 8 bases, 9 bases remained unmatched. CDR3 length: 16 residues. CDR1 is SGHNT, CDR2 YYREEE, per germline (reference sequence). CDR3 in amino acids: CASSLVAGGRQGTQYF. CDR3 sequence (DNA): TGTGCCAGCAGCTTGGTAGCGGGGGGCCGTCAGGGTACGCAGTATTTT. Supplemented by reference TRBV5-4 and TRBJ2-3, the full variable domain reads ETGVTQSPTHLIKTRGQQVTLRCSSQSGHNTVSWYQQALGQGPQFIFQYYREEENGRGNFPPRFSGLQFPNYSSELNVNALELDDSALYLCASSLVAGGRQGTQYFGPGTRLTVL.

The CDR3: CASSFRQGKGTDTQYF. The CDR3 DNA follows: TGTGCCAGCAGCTTCCGACAGGGGAAGGGGACAGATACGCAGTATTTT. The chain joins TRBV5-4 to TRBJ2-3, with 8 bases aligning to TRBD1. Unmatched junction bases numbered 8, after V lost 2 bases and J lost 3 bases. Germline V gene lookup returns CDR1 SGHNT and CDR2 YYREEE (reference sequence). The CDR3 contains 16 residues.

The chain is built from TRBV29-1 and TRBJ2-3; 14 positions match TRBD2. Unmatched junction bases numbered 13, after V lost 8 bases and J lost 9 bases. This CDR3 has 15 residues. Germline values: CDR1 SQVTM, CDR2 ANQGSEA. The CDR3 region is CSLYPGTSGSGTQYF. The CDR3 DNA follows: TGCAGCCTCTACCCAGGGACTAGCGGGAGCGGCACGCAGTATTTT.

The chain links TRBV9 to TRBJ2-7, with TRBD1 matching over 7 bases. The CDR3 runs 15 residues. After removal of 0 bases from V and 3 bases from J, the junction contained 6 bases not matched to a gene. Per the germline V gene, CDR1 is SGDLS and CDR2 is YYNGEE. Written as DNA, the CDR3 is TGTGCCAGCAGCGTAGCTACGGGACAGATCTACGAGCAGTACTTC. Protein sequence: CASSVATGQIYEQYF.